The entry below describes one TCR beta chain. Its specificity is not known. These data come from a study of cytomegalovirus exposure and HLA in healthy donors. Study-level points and caveats: Specificity of three CMV-associated chains for CMV antigens was verified in vitro. According to reports, the classifier identified cytomegalovirus status with high specificity and sensitivity. The study labeled around 160 TCR beta chains cytomegalovirus-associated.

This CDR3 contains 14 residues. Per germline, CDR1 MGHRA and CDR2 YSYEKL. Trimming pared 0 bases from V and 7 bases from J, leaving 13 bases between. The 120-subject validation cohort, separate from the 666-subject first cohort, included the donors. The assay was immunoSEQ multiplex PCR, and TCRdb's table has in-frame clones only and misses some. The table records around 260,000 clones, roughly 87% of them present only once. The chain couples TRBV4-1 to TRBJ2-7; possibly TRBD2 for D (6 bases). The TCR originated in a woman aged 25 to 39 in good health and CMV-seronegative. Sample: PBMCs. The CDR3 here is CASSQDLAGLEQYF. CDR3 DNA sequence: TGCGCCAGCAGCCAAGATCTGGCGGGGTTAGAGCAGTACTTC.